Following are 21 T cell receptor beta chains from one sample sequenced in a study of PD-L1 blockade in urothelial cancer. Time point defined: pretreatment peripheral blood. The repertoire was sequenced with immunoSEQ multiplex PCR; TCRdb's copy has only in-frame clones and lacks some. The sample lists tens of thousands of clones; nearly 90% were seen once. The starting material was PBMCs, obtained around atezolizumab (anti-PD-L1) treatment. These receptors were obtained from a man aged 55 to 70 with urothelial cancer.

J is TRBJ1-6 and V is TRBV30; D unresolved. Trimming took off 0 bases at V and 13 bases at J, with 7 bases between the two ends. CDR1 is GTSNPN and CDR2 is SVGIG in the germline V gene (reference sequence). The CDR3 length is 11 residues. The CDR3 protein is CAWSVRGPLHF. Here the CDR3 DNA reads TGTGCCTGGAGTGTCCGAGGTCCCCTCCACTTT.

This chain connects TRBV4-3 to TRBJ2-7; TRBD2 agrees at 12 bases. V gave up 0 bases and J gave up 4 bases; unmatched junction bases: 1. The length of the CDR3 is 15 residues. Germline CDR1 is LGHNA and CDR2 is YSLEER. CDR3 in amino acids: CASSQDLAGGYEQYF. The CDR3 region has the DNA TGCGCCAGCAGCCAAGATCTAGCGGGAGGGTACGAGCAGTACTTC.

This clone has a single count. The chain combines TRBV7-2 with TRBJ2-5, with 8 positions matching TRBD2. The CDR3 has 14 amino acids. Germline CDR1 and CDR2: SGHTA and FQGNSA. Trimming took 5 bases from V and 0 from J; bases not matched to a gene: 2. The CDR3 is CASSRGGNQETQYF. CDR3 nucleotide sequence: TGTGCCAGCAGCCGGGGGGGGAACCAAGAGACCCAGTACTTC.

The V call is TRBV6-5, the J call TRBJ2-7; 9 bases align to TRBD1. Germline CDR1 MNHEY, CDR2 SVGAGI. This CDR3 has 16 amino acids. V was pared by 0 bases and J by 2 bases, with 5 bases of the junction left unmatched. Here the CDR3 DNA reads TGTGCCAGCAGTTACTCTGCGGACAGGGGCCCCTACGAGCAGTACTTC. Translation: CASSYSADRGPYEQYF.

The V call is TRBV27, the J call TRBJ2-2; D is undetermined. The ends were cut back, 6 bases at V and 7 bases at J, with 12 bases in the middle. The CDR3 spans 13 residues. Germline values: CDR1 MNHEY, CDR2 SMNVEV (reference sequence). The CDR3 loop is CASRLQSVGELFF. The CDR3 nucleotides read TGTGCCAGCAGGTTGCAATCGGTCGGGGAGCTGTTTTTT.

The CDR3 DNA is TGTGCCAGCAGCTTCGGACAGGGGGTGTTTTATAATTCACCCCTCCACTTT. Translation gives CASSFGQGVFYNSPLHF. The rearrangement links TRBV9 to TRBJ1-6; TRBD1 matches at 10 bases. Germline V gene sequence: CDR1 SGDLS, CDR2 YYNGEE. Losses at the gene ends were 4 bases for V and 4 bases for J; bases not matched to a gene: 8. The CDR3 contains 17 residues.

The rearrangement uses TRBV10-2 and TRBJ2-5; a weak D match, TRBD2 (5 bases). The CDR3 consists of 12 residues. V lost 4 bases to trimming and J lost 5 bases, with 8 bases between them. Per the germline V gene, CDR1 is WSHSY and CDR2 is SAAADI. The chain's CDR3 is CASSGTGETQYF. CDR3 sequence (DNA): TGCGCCAGCAGTGGTACGGGGGAGACCCAGTACTTC.

The chain uses TRBV25-1 and TRBJ1-6; D is unresolved. Trimming left V 7 bases short and J 7 bases short, with 14 bases between. The V gene's germline CDR1 is MGHDK and CDR2 SYGVNS. CDR3 length equals 14 residues. CDR3 amino acids: CASTQTISNSPLHF. The CDR3 coding sequence is TGTGCCAGCACCCAAACCATAAGCAATTCACCCCTCCACTTT.

The chain combines TRBV4-2 with TRBJ2-5; D may be TRBD2 (6 bases). Germline CDR1 reads LGHNA; CDR2 reads YNFKEQ. The CDR3 covers 18 residues. V was shortened by 0 bases and J by 1 base, with 18 bases between the two germline ends. The CDR3 nucleotides are TGTGCCAGCAGCCAAGAAGGATCCCCCACGGGACTCCAAGAGACCCAGTACTTC. Translating it yields CASSQEGSPTGLQETQYF.

The chain recombines TRBV19 with TRBJ1-1, with no clear D. V lost 6 bases and J 1 base, leaving 3 bases between the germline ends. Per germline, CDR1 LNHDA and CDR2 SQIVND (reference sequence). The CDR3 spans 11 residues. CDR3 sequence reads: CASRANTEAFF. The CDR3 DNA sequence: TGTGCCAGTAGAGCGAACACTGAAGCTTTCTTT.

This chain uses TRBV27 with TRBJ2-1; 8 bases align to TRBD1. The CDR3 is 15 residues long. Looked up from germline, CDR1 is MNHEY and CDR2 is SMNVEV (reference sequence). The V segment lost 3 bases and the J segment 3 bases; nucleotides outside the gene matches: 4. The CDR3 DNA reads TGTGCCAGCAGTTTGTCGGGACAGGTCTACAATGAGCAGTTCTTC. Translation gives CASSLSGQVYNEQFF.

As concerns this clone: Within the sample, other DNA sequences also encode this same CDR3. This rearrangement joins TRBV11-2 to TRBJ2-7, with 7 bases aligning to TRBD1. The V gene's germline CDR1 is SGHAT and CDR2 FQNNGV. J was trimmed by 7 bases and V by 5 bases; bases with no gene match: 5. There are 12 residues in the CDR3. The CDR3 coding sequence is TGTGCCAGCAGCCCGACAGGGTATGAGCAGTACTTC. It is translated as CASSPTGYEQYF.

This clone was seen only once. CDR3: CASSSPGQGFNEQYF. For the CDR3, the DNA is TGTGCCAGCAGTTCTCCCGGACAGGGGTTCAACGAGCAGTACTTC. The chain employs TRBV28 and TRBJ2-7; 9 nucleotides line up with TRBD1. This CDR3 contains 15 residues. V lost 4 bases to trimming and J lost 5 bases; unmatched junction nucleotides: 9. Germline V gene lookup returns CDR1 MDHEN and CDR2 SYDVKM.

In this sample, this clone turned up a few times. This rearrangement joins TRBV11-1 to TRBJ2-7; 9 nucleotides agree with TRBD1. The CDR3 spans 14 residues. Losses at the gene ends were 3 bases for V and 6 bases for J; bases not matched to a gene: 6. Germline-derived CDR1 and CDR2 are SGHAT and FQDESV (reference sequence). The DNA for the CDR3 is TGTGCCAGCAGCTTCGGGACAGGGTTTTCCGAGCAGTACTTC. Its protein is CASSFGTGFSEQYF.

This clone was recorded only once. V gene TRBV5-4 combines with J gene TRBJ1-1, with a tentative D call TRBD1 (5 bases). V lost 3 bases and J lost 9, with 18 bases in between. The CDR3 runs to 14 residues. CDR1 and CDR2 from the germline V gene are SGHNT and YYREEE (reference sequence). CDR3 DNA sequence: TGTGCCAGCAGCTCGAATCGGGACTTTATGAAAGCTTTCTTT. Translated: CASSSNRDFMKAFF.

This clone occurred once. The chain carries TRBV7-9 and TRBJ2-2; TRBD2 matches 8 bases. This CDR3 spans 17 amino acids. Trimming removed 4 bases from V and 2 bases from J; junction bases left unmatched: 9. Germline V CDR1 and CDR2: SEHNR, FQNEAQ (reference sequence). CDR3 in DNA: TGTGCCAGCAGCTATAACTCGGGACTAGGAAACACCGGGGAGCTGTTTTTT. Its translation is CASSYNSGLGNTGELFF.

The chain carries TRBV5-1 and TRBJ1-4; D is perhaps TRBD1 (5 bases). CDR1 and CDR2 (germline): SGHRS, YFSETQ. V lost 4 bases to trimming and J lost 0 bases, with 10 bases between them. The CDR3 length is 15 residues. The DNA for the CDR3 is TGCGCCAGCAGCCCAACAGGAGCAACTAATGAAAAACTGTTTTTT. Translating gives CASSPTGATNEKLFF.

This chain links TRBV7-2 with TRBJ2-5, with TRBD2 matching 7 bases. Germline V gene sequence: CDR1 SGHTA, CDR2 FQGNSA. This CDR3 spans 14 amino acids. Trimming removed 0 bases from V and 5 bases from J; junction bases left unmatched: 3. The CDR3 DNA reads TGTGCCAGCAGCTTAGCGGGAGGGCGGGAGACCCAGTACTTC. Its protein product is CASSLAGGRETQYF.

The chain uses TRBV5-1 and TRBJ2-5, with TRBD2 matching 8 bases. This CDR3 is built from 17 residues. V was clipped by 0 bases and J by 5 bases; unmatched bases: 12. Germline V gene data show CDR1 as SGHRS and CDR2 as YFSETQ. The DNA for the CDR3 is TGCGCCAGCAGCTTGGTAGTTCTTGGAGCGGGAGATGAGACCCAGTACTTC. Translating gives CASSLVVLGAGDETQYF.

The chain recombines TRBV5-4 with TRBJ1-3, with 7 bases that match TRBD1. The CDR3 covers 15 residues. Germline CDR1 is SGHNT and CDR2 is YYREEE (reference sequence). After removal of 4 bases from V and 3 bases from J, the junction contained 7 bases not matched to a gene. CDR3 sequence (DNA): TGTGCCAGCAGCCGCAAGGGGGCTAATGGAAACACCATATATTTT. This translates into CASSRKGANGNTIYF.

The chain has TRBV28 and TRBJ1-5; TRBD1 aligns across 11 bases. CDR3 length: 17 amino acids. The germline gives CDR1 MDHEN, CDR2 SYDVKM. V lost 5 bases, J lost 1 base, and 7 bases stayed unmatched. CDR3: CASSERTGGMSNQPQHF. CDR3 in DNA: TGTGCCAGCAGTGAGCGGACAGGGGGCATGAGCAATCAGCCCCAGCATTTT.